The 6 T cell receptor beta chains below were found in one sample sequenced in a study of OX40 agonist ivuxolimab in advanced cancers. The table came from immunoSEQ multiplex PCR; TCRdb's copy has only in-frame clones and leaves some out. The table shows approximately 19,000 clones, with more than 75% occurring only once. The specimen comprised CD4+ or CD8+ T cells sorted from blood, sampled in a trial of the OX40 agonist ivuxolimab. The receptors derive from an adult with an advanced solid tumor such as melanoma, head and neck, liver or kidney cancer.

Comments on this clone: The sample has other DNA sequences that encode this CDR3 too. V and J are TRBV4-1 and TRBJ1-4, with 8 bases that match TRBD1. CDR3 length equals 16 residues. Looked up from germline, CDR1 is MGHRA and CDR2 is YSYEKL. Trimming cost V 1 base and J 8 bases; bases outside gene matches: 9. The CDR3 region is CASSQVRDRTGEKLFF. Written as DNA, the CDR3 is TGCGCCAGCAGCCAAGTCCGGGACAGGACGGGGGAAAAACTGTTTTTT.

This clone was detected once. The rearrangement links TRBV9 to TRBJ2-3, with D maybe TRBD2 (5 bases). Trimming removed 4 bases at V and 2 bases at J, with 23 bases between. The CDR3 totals 18 residues. The germline V gene encodes CDR1 SGDLS and CDR2 YYNGEE. The CDR3, as DNA: TGTGCCAGCAGCCCCAGACGGGTCTTATCTAGCCCCACAGATACGCAGTATTTT. Translating gives CASSPRRVLSSPTDTQYF.

The V call is TRBV19, the J call TRBJ2-3, with TRBD1 matching over 9 bases. Germline CDR1 LNHDA, CDR2 SQIVND (reference sequence). This CDR3 has 16 amino acids. The J segment lost 3 bases and the V segment lost 3 bases, leaving 7 bases of the junction unmatched. The CDR3 is CASSMVGTGLTDTQYF. CDR3 nucleotide sequence: TGTGCCAGTAGTATGGTGGGGACAGGGTTAACAGATACGCAGTATTTT.

The chain carries TRBV7-9 and TRBJ2-1; D not certain. With 3 bases removed from V and 7 bases from J, the gap between germline ends came to 16 bases. The CDR3 spans 15 residues. CDR1 is SEHNR, CDR2 FQNEAQ, per germline (reference sequence). CDR3 in amino acids: CASSLVGREGNEQFF. CDR3 coding DNA: TGTGCCAGCAGCTTGGTGGGCCGCGAAGGAAATGAGCAGTTCTTC.

This rearrangement joins TRBV4-1 to TRBJ2-3, with D possibly being TRBD2 (6 bases). The germline V gene encodes CDR1 MGHRA and CDR2 YSYEKL. The CDR3 sequence is 14 residues long. V was shortened by 4 bases and J by 5 bases, with 13 bases between the two germline ends. CDR3 in amino acids: CASSPGLRGDTQYF. CDR3 DNA: TGCGCCAGCAGCCCCGGACTAAGGGGAGATACGCAGTATTTT.

The rearrangement joins TRBV10-1 to TRBJ2-7; D may be TRBD2 (7 bases). CDR3 length: 18 residues. CDR1 and CDR2 from the germline V gene are WNHNN and SYGVQD (reference sequence). Trimming took off 2 bases at V and 2 bases at J, with 22 bases between the two ends. CDR3 region: CASSEGGGGWREPYEQYF. CDR3 in DNA: TGCGCCAGCAGTGAGGGGGGGGGCGGCTGGCGGGAGCCCTACGAGCAGTACTTC.